The entry below gives a single T cell receptor beta chain sequence along with its context. Its antigen is as yet unknown. TCRdb's copy holds only in-frame clones and misses some; the assay was immunoSEQ multiplex PCR. The data show 35,000 to 50,000 clones, around 84% seen once. Looked up from germline, CDR1 is SGHTA and CDR2 is FQGNSA. The CDR3 consists of 11 residues. With 5 bases removed from V and 7 bases from J, the gap between germline ends came to 6 bases. The entry originates in a study of a mutant IDH1 vaccine in newly diagnosed glioma. Whole-study context: Either 4-6 weeks after radiotherapy alone or alongside temozolomide, vaccination was begun. Previous treatment comprised radiotherapy, temozolomide, or both, mostly both. Treated patients comprised 62.5% males and approximately 38% females, mean age about 43 years.

Time point meaning: week 11, during vaccination. The vaccine gave 300 ug of a 20-mer mutant IDH1 peptide subcutaneously per dose. New WHO grade 3 or 4 astrocytomas that were IDH1-mutant and ATRX-lost occurred in the donors. This rearrangement joins TRBV7-2 to TRBJ2-1; D unresolved. The sample in question was PBMCs, obtained from a glioma patient whose treatment included an IDH1 peptide vaccine. The clonotype originates from a man in his forties with glioma. In DNA, the CDR3 is TGTGCCAGCAGCGCAGCTAATGAGCAGTTCTTC. It codes for CASSAANEQFF.